These 25 T cell receptor beta chains were all obtained from the same sample, sequenced in a study of CD8 T cells in Susac syndrome. RNA in amounts of about 0.5 to 1 ug was reverse transcribed with random hexamers. TCRdb ran MiXCR on the immunoSEQ multiplex PCR reads and lists one entry per CDR3 protein. The sample has 200,000 or so distinct CDR3 sequences; around nine tenths are singletons. Material for sequencing was CD8+ T cells from PBMCs. The receptor set was obtained from a human donor with multiple sclerosis.

V and J are TRBV12-3 or TRBV12-4 and TRBJ2-2; D gene ambiguous. This CDR3 is 13 amino acids long. Trimming cost V 7 bases and J 1 base, with 7 bases left between them. The CDR3 DNA is TGTGCCAGCACCAGCATGAACACCGGGGAGCTGTTTTTT. It translates to CASTSMNTGELFF.

The chain uses TRBV7-9 and TRBJ2-1; TRBD1 might be the D (6 bases). Germline loops: CDR1 SEHNR, CDR2 FQNEAQ (reference sequence). CDR3 length equals 15 residues. Trimming stripped 5 bases from V and 6 bases from J, with 17 bases between. The CDR3 spells CASSATGRYGNEQFF. The CDR3 DNA follows: TGTGCCAGCAGCGCCACAGGGAGATACGGCAATGAGCAGTTCTTC.

This sequence joins TRBV6-6 and TRBJ1-1, with 9 nucleotides matching TRBD1. CDR1 and CDR2 from the germline V gene are MNHNY and SVGAGI (reference sequence). The CDR3 runs to 15 residues. Trimming at V came to 2 bases and at J to 1 base, leaving 2 bases not matched to a gene. The CDR3 sequence is CASSYGTGPNTEAFF. The CDR3 nucleotides are TGTGCCAGCAGTTACGGGACAGGGCCGAACACTGAAGCTTTCTTT.

The rearrangement links TRBV27 to TRBJ2-7; 10 nucleotides align to TRBD2. The CDR3 is made up of 12 amino acids. Germline CDR1 is MNHEY and CDR2 is SMNVEV (reference sequence). Losses at the gene ends were 7 bases for V and 3 bases for J; bases not matched to a gene: 0. The CDR3 sequence: CASTSGSYEQYF. As DNA, the CDR3 is TGTGCCAGCACTAGCGGGAGCTACGAGCAGTACTTC.

This chain joins TRBV6-4 and TRBJ2-1, with 9 bases that match TRBD2. Germline V gene sequence: CDR1 MRHNA, CDR2 SNTAGT. The trim removed 2 bases at V and 8 bases at J, leaving 10 bases unmatched. The CDR3 loop spans 16 amino acids. Here the CDR3 reads CASSDEVASGTDEQFF. CDR3 in DNA: TGTGCCAGCAGTGACGAGGTTGCTAGCGGGACGGATGAGCAGTTCTTC.

The rearrangement links TRBV28 to TRBJ2-7; TRBD1 agrees at 8 bases. V trimming: 3 bases; J trimming: 2 bases; junction bases outside the gene matches: 3. Germline V lookup: CDR1 MDHEN, CDR2 SYDVKM. The CDR3 spans 14 residues. The CDR3 loop is CASSFRGLTYEQYF. DNA of the CDR3: TGTGCCAGCAGTTTCAGGGGGCTCACCTACGAGCAGTACTTC.

Here the CDR3 reads CASGLVLGTNYGYTF. The CDR3, as DNA: TGTGCTAGTGGTTTGGTACTTGGGACCAACTATGGCTACACCTTC. V usage is TRBV12-5 and J usage is TRBJ1-2; D may be TRBD1 (5 bases). Per the germline V gene, CDR1 is LGHNT and CDR2 is FRNRAP. The CDR3 totals 15 residues. The V end was cut by 0 bases, the J end by 2 bases, with 10 bases between.

The chain carries TRBV7-6 and TRBJ2-5, with D tentatively TRBD2 (5 bases). CDR3 length: 11 amino acids. Germline loops: CDR1 SGHVS, CDR2 FNYEAQ. V lost 8 bases and J lost 5, with 9 bases in between. The CDR3 nucleotides are TGTGCCAGCCTATCGGGGGAGACCCAGTACTTC. It yields the protein CASLSGETQYF.

V and J are TRBV7-9 and TRBJ2-1, with 7 positions matching TRBD2. V shed 5 bases and J 5 bases; nucleotides not matched to a gene: 6. Germline values: CDR1 SEHNR, CDR2 FQNEAQ (reference sequence). This CDR3 has 14 residues. CDR3 amino acids: CASSPPAGDNEQFF. The DNA for the CDR3 is TGTGCCAGCAGCCCACCTGCGGGGGACAATGAGCAGTTCTTC.

This rearrangement joins TRBV4-3 to TRBJ2-2; possibly TRBD2 for D (5 bases). V lost 3 bases, J lost 6 bases, and 14 bases lay in between. The CDR3 runs 15 residues. The germline CDR1 and CDR2 sequences are LGHNA and YSLEER. The CDR3 sequence: CASSQSRGLAGELFF. CDR3 DNA: TGCGCCAGCAGCCAGTCGAGAGGGTTAGCCGGGGAGCTGTTTTTT.

The chain employs TRBV4-1 and TRBJ1-4; D possibly corresponds to TRBD1 (5 bases). V was clipped by 0 bases and J by 4 bases, with 12 bases between them. The CDR3 runs to 16 residues. Germline lookup yields CDR1 MGHRA and CDR2 YSYEKL. The CDR3 is CASSQEGGWINEKLFF. The DNA of the CDR3 is TGCGCCAGCAGCCAAGAGGGGGGGTGGATTAATGAAAAACTGTTTTTT.

The chain joins TRBV20-1 to TRBJ1-4, with D possibly TRBD1 on 6 matching bases. With 5 bases removed from V and 0 bases from J, the gap between germline ends came to 16 bases. The CDR3 sequence is 16 residues long. Per germline, CDR1 DFQATT and CDR2 SNEGSKA (reference sequence). In nucleotides, the CDR3 is TGCAGTGCTCGGGGGAGGACAGTTCCAACTAATGAAAAACTGTTTTTT. Translation gives CSARGRTVPTNEKLFF.

The chain is built from TRBV12-3 or TRBV12-4 and TRBJ2-7, with 11 nucleotides matching TRBD1. With 5 bases clipped from V and 1 base from J, the junction kept 4 bases outside the gene matches. The CDR3 covers 15 residues. The CDR3 loop reads CASSQGQGDSYEQYF. CDR3 nucleotides: TGTGCCAGCAGTCAGGGACAGGGGGATTCCTACGAGCAGTACTTC.

V usage is TRBV7-2 and J usage is TRBJ1-5; D not certain. The V end lost 5 bases, the J end lost 0 bases, and 11 bases lay between the germline ends. The germline V gene encodes CDR1 SGHTA and CDR2 FQGNSA. The CDR3 consists of 15 residues. CDR3 in DNA: TGTGCCAGCAGCCTCGGACGGCTTAGCAATCAGCCCCAGCATTTT. This encodes CASSLGRLSNQPQHF. The full variable domain, in which reference TRBV7-2 and TRBJ1-5 provide the parts outside the CDR3, is GAGVSQSPSNKVTEKGKDVELRCDPISGHTALYWYRQSLGQGLEFLIYFQGNSAPDKSGLPSDRFSAERTGGSVSTLTIQRTQQEDSAVYLCASSLGRLSNQPQHFGDGTRLSIL.

The J gene is TRBJ1-1, the V gene TRBV6-6; the D gene is possibly TRBD1 (5 bases). Trimming removed 0 bases at V and 7 bases at J, with 9 bases between. The CDR3 contains 13 residues. Germline V CDR1 and CDR2: MNHNY, SVGAGI (reference sequence). The CDR3, as DNA: TGTGCCAGCAGTTACTCGAAAGGGGATGAAGCTTTCTTT. It encodes CASSYSKGDEAFF.

This clonotype was picked up one time. The chain joins TRBV7-8 to TRBJ2-1; the match to TRBD1 covers 8 bases. The CDR3 is 17 amino acids. Germline assignment: CDR1 SGHVS and CDR2 FQNEAQ. Trimming at V came to 5 bases and at J to 2 bases, leaving 11 bases not matched to a gene. CDR3 residues: CASSPSGNRGAYNEQFF. In nucleotides, the CDR3 is TGTGCCAGCAGCCCATCGGGAAACAGGGGGGCCTACAATGAGCAGTTCTTC.

V gene TRBV9 combines with J gene TRBJ1-2; possibly TRBD1 for D (6 bases). The CDR3 runs 16 residues. The V gene lost 0 bases and the J gene lost 3 bases, with 15 bases spanning the gap. CDR1 is SGDLS, CDR2 YYNGEE, per germline. The CDR3 DNA follows: TGTGCCAGCAGCGTAGAGGATTCGGGGGCTGACTATGGCTACACCTTC. Protein sequence: CASSVEDSGADYGYTF.

The chain links TRBV6-6 to TRBJ2-7, with 9 bases that match TRBD1. Unmatched junction bases numbered 14, after V lost 11 bases and J lost 6 bases. Germline V CDR1 and CDR2: MNHNY, SVGAGI (reference sequence). The CDR3 has 14 residues. The CDR3, as DNA: TGTGCCGGCACAACCACAGGGGGCCCCGGCGAGCAGTACTTC. This sequence encodes CAGTTTGGPGEQYF.

The chain is built from TRBV19 and TRBJ1-4; D is unclear. The V gene's germline CDR1 is LNHDA and CDR2 SQIVND (reference sequence). The V gene lost 5 bases and the J gene lost 0 bases, with 10 bases spanning the gap. The CDR3 has 15 amino acids. CDR3 residues: CASSSPVATNEKLFF. The CDR3, as DNA: TGTGCCAGTAGTTCTCCAGTAGCAACTAATGAAAAACTGTTTTTT.

This clonotype is a singleton in its sample. The chain links TRBV19 to TRBJ2-1; 13 bases match TRBD2. Germline V CDR1 and CDR2: LNHDA, SQIVND (reference sequence). The CDR3 loop spans 21 amino acids. Trimming at V came to 5 bases and at J to 8 bases, leaving 24 bases not matched to a gene. The CDR3 loop is CASSVGLAGAFGLRAIDEQFF. The CDR3 DNA follows: TGTGCCAGTAGTGTTGGACTAGCGGGGGCGTTTGGACTGAGGGCAATCGATGAGCAGTTCTTC.

The V gene is TRBV19, the J gene TRBJ2-1; the match to TRBD2 covers 10 bases. The V segment lost 4 bases and the J segment 0 bases; nucleotides outside the gene matches: 0. The CDR3 sequence is 15 residues long. From germline, CDR1 is LNHDA and CDR2 SQIVND (reference sequence). CDR3 nucleotides: TGTGCCAGTAGTACTAGCGGGAGCTCCTACAATGAGCAGTTCTTC. Protein sequence: CASSTSGSSYNEQFF.

V gene TRBV4-2 combines with J gene TRBJ2-7; perhaps D is TRBD1 or TRBD2 (5 bases each). The germline V and J ends were trimmed by 3 bases and 4 bases, with 16 bases remaining between them. This CDR3 is built from 15 residues. Germline V gene lookup returns CDR1 LGHNA and CDR2 YNFKEQ. CDR3 bases: TGTGCCAGCAGCCAGGACGGGGACGGAATTTACGAGCAGTACTTC. It is translated as CASSQDGDGIYEQYF.

The rearrangement uses TRBV7-8 and TRBJ1-5; 8 nucleotides line up with TRBD1. This CDR3 is 16 amino acids long. Germline CDR1 and CDR2: SGHVS and FQNEAQ. The trim removed 3 bases at V and 0 bases at J, leaving 4 bases unmatched. CDR3 nucleotide sequence: TGTGCCAGCAGCTTGGGGACAGGAGGTAGCAATCAGCCCCAGCATTTT. It yields the protein CASSLGTGGSNQPQHF.

The chain couples TRBV24-1 to TRBJ2-3; 14 nucleotides align to TRBD2. The CDR3 totals 17 residues. The germline gives CDR1 KGHDR, CDR2 SFDVKD. With 3 bases clipped from V and 5 bases from J, the junction kept 6 bases outside the gene matches. Here the CDR3 reads CATSDGTSGRNEDTQYF. The CDR3 DNA is TGTGCCACCAGTGATGGGACTAGCGGGAGAAATGAAGATACGCAGTATTTT.

In this sample, this clonotype turned up once. The rearrangement links TRBV19 to TRBJ2-2; TRBD1 is a possible D gene (6 bases). From germline, CDR1 is LNHDA and CDR2 SQIVND (reference sequence). The V and J ends lost 6 bases and 8 bases respectively, with 19 bases between them. This CDR3 is built from 15 residues. The CDR3 protein is CASSSRDRRGGELFF. As DNA, the CDR3 is TGTGCCAGTAGCTCGAGAGACAGGCGAGGTGGGGAGCTGTTTTTT.